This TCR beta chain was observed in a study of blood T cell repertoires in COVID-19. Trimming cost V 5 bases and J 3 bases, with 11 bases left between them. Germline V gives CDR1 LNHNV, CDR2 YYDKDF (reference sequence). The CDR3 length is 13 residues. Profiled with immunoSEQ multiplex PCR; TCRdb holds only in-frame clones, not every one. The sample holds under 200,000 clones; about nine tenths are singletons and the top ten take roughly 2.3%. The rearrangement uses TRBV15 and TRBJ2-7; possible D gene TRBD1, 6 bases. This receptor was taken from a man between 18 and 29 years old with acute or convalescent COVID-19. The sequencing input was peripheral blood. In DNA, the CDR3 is TGTGCCACCAGCCCAGGGGCGTTCTACGAGCAGTACTTC. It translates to CATSPGAFYEQYF.